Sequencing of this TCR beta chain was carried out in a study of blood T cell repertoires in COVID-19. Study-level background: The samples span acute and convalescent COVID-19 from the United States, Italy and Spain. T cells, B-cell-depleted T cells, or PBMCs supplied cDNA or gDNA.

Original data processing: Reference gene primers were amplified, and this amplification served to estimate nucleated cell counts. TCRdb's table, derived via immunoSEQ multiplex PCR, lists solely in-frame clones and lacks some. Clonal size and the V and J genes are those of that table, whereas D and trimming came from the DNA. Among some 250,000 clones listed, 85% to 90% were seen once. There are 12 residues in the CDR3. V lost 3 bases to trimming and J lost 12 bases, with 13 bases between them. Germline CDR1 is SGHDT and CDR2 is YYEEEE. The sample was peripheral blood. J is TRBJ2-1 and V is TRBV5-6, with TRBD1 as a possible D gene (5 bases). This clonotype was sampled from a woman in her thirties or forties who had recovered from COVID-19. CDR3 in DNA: TGTGCCAGCAGCTCCGACAGATACCTGCAGTTCTTC. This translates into CASSSDRYLQFF.